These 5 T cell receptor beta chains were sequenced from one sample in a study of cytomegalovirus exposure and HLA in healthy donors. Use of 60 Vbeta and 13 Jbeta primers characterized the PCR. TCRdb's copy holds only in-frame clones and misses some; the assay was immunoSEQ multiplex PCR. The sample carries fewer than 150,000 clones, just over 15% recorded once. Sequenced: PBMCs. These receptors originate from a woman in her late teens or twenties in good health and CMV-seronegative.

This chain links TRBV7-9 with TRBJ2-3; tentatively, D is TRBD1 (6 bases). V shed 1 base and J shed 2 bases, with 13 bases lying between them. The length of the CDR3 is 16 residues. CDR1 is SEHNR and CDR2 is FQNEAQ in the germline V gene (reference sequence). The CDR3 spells CASSLDRDTFTDTQYF. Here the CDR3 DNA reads TGTGCCAGCAGCTTAGATCGGGACACCTTCACAGATACGCAGTATTTT.

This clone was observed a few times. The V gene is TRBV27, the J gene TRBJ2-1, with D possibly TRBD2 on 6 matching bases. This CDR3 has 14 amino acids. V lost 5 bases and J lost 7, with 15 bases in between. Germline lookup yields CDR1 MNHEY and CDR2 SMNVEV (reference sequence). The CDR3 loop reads CASSPRDFGNEQFF. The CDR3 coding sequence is TGTGCCAGCAGTCCCCGGGACTTTGGAAATGAGCAGTTCTTC.

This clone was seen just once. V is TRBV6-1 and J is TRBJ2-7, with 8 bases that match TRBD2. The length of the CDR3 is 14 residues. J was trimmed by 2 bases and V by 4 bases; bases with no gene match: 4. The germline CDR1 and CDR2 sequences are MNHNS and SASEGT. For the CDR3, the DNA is TGTGCCAGCAGTGGCGGTAGCGGGGCCTACGAGCAGTACTTC. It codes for CASSGGSGAYEQYF.

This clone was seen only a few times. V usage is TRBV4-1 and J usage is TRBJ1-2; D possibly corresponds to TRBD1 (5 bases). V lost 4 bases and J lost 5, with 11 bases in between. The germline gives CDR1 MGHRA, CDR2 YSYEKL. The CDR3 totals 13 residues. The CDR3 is CASSPTGSYGYTF. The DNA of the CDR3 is TGCGCCAGCAGCCCTACAGGATCATATGGCTACACCTTC.

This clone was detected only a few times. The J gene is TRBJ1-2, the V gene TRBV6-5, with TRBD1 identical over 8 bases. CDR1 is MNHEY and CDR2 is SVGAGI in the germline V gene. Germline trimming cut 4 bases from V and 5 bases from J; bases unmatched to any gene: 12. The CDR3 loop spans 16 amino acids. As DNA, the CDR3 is TGTGCCAGCAGTTCCCAAGGGGCCGGGACAGGTTATGGCTACACCTTC. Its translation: CASSSQGAGTGYGYTF.